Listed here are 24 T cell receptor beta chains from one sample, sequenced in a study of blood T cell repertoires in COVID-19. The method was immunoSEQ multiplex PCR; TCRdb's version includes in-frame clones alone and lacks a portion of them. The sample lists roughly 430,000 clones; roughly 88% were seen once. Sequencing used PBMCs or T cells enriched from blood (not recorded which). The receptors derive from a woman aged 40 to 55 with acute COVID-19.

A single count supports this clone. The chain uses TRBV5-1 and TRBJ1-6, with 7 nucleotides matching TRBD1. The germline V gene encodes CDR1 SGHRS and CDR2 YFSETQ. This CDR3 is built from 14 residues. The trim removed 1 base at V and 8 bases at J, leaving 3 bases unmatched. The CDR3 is CASSLTGVDSPLHF. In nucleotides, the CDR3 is TGCGCCAGCAGCTTGACAGGGGTGGATTCACCCCTCCACTTT.

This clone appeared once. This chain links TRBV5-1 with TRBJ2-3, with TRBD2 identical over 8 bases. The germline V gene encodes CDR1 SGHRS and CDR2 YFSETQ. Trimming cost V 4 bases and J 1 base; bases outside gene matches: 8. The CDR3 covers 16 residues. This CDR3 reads CASSNAGGYRTDTQYF. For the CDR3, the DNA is TGCGCCAGCAGCAATGCGGGGGGCTACCGCACAGATACGCAGTATTTT.

The chain's CDR3 is CASQLAENTGELFF. CDR3 DNA sequence: TGTGCCAGCCAGCTAGCGGAAAACACCGGGGAGCTGTTTTTT. The chain is built from TRBV2 and TRBJ2-2, with 7 bases that match TRBD2. The germline V gene encodes CDR1 SNHLY and CDR2 FYNNEI. Germline trimming cut 8 bases from V and 2 bases from J; bases unmatched to any gene: 5. This CDR3 spans 14 amino acids.

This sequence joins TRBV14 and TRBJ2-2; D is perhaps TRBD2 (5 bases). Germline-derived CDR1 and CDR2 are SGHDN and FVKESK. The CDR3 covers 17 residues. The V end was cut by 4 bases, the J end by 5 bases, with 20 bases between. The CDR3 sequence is CASSLRPDGVPTGELFF. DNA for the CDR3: TGTGCCAGCAGCCTCCGCCCAGACGGGGTACCGACCGGGGAGCTGTTTTTT.

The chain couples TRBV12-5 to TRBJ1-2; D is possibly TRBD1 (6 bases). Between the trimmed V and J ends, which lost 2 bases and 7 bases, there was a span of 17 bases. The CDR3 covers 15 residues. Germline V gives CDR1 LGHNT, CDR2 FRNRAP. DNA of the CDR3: TGTGCTAGTGGTTTGATTACCACACAGGGAGCTGGCTACACCTTC. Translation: CASGLITTQGAGYTF.

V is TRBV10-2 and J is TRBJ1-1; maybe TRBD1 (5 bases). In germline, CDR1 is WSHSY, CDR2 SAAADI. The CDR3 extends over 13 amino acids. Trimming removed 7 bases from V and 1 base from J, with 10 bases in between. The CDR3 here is CASMDNPNTEAFF. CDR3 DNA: TGCGCCAGCATGGACAACCCGAACACTGAAGCTTTCTTT.

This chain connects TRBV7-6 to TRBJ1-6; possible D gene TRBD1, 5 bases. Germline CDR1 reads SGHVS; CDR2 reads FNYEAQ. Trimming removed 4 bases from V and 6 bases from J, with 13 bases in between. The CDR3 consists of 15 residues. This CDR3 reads CASSSRDGGNSPLHF. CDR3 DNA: TGTGCCAGCAGCTCTCGGGACGGGGGTAATTCACCCCTCCACTTT.

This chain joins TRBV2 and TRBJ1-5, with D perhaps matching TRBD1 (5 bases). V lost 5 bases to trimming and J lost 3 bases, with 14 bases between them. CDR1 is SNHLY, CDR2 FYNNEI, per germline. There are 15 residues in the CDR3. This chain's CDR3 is CASSIKKTANQPQHF. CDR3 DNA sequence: TGTGCCAGCAGTATAAAGAAGACAGCCAATCAGCCCCAGCATTTT.

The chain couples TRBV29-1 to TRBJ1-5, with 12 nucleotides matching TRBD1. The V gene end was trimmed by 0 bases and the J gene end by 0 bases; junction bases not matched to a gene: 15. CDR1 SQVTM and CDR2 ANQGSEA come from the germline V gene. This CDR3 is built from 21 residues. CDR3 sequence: CSVEDNRGQGAIMYSNQPQHF. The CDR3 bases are TGCAGCGTTGAAGACAACCGGGGACAGGGGGCGATTATGTATAGCAATCAGCCCCAGCATTTT.

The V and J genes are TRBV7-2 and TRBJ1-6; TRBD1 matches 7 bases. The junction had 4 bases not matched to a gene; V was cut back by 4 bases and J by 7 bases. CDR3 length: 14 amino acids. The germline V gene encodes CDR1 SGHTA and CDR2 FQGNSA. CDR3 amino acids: CASSSGQQNSPLHF. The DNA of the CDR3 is TGTGCCAGCAGCTCGGGACAGCAAAATTCACCCCTCCACTTT. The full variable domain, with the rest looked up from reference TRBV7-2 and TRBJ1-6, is GAGVSQSPSNKVTEKGKDVELRCDPISGHTALYWYRQSLGQGLEFLIYFQGNSAPDKSGLPSDRFSAERTGGSVSTLTIQRTQQEDSAVYLCASSSGQQNSPLHFGNGTRLTVT.

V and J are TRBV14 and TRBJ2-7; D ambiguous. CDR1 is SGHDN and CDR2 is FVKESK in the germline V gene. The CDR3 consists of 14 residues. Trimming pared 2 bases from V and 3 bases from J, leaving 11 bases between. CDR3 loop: CASSQMRSGYEQYF. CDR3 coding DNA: TGTGCCAGCAGCCAAATGCGGTCCGGCTACGAGCAGTACTTC.

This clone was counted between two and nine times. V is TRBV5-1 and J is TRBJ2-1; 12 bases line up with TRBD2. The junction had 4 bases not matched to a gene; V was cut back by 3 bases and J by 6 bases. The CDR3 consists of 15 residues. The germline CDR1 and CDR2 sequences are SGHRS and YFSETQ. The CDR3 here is CASSSSGGAVNEQFF. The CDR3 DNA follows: TGCGCCAGCAGCTCTAGCGGGGGGGCCGTCAATGAGCAGTTCTTC.

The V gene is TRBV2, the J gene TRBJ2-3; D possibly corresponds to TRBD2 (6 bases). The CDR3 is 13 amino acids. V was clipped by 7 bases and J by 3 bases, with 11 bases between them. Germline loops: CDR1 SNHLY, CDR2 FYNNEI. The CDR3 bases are TGTGCCAGCAATGTCGGGGGTACAGATACGCAGTATTTT. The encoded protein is CASNVGGTDTQYF. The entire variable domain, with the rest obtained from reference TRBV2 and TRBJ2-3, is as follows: EPEVTQTPSHQVTQMGQEVILRCVPISNHLYFYWYRQILGQKVEFLVSFYNNEISEKSEIFDDQFSVERPDGSNFTLKIRSTKLEDSAMYFCASNVGGTDTQYFGPGTRLTVL.

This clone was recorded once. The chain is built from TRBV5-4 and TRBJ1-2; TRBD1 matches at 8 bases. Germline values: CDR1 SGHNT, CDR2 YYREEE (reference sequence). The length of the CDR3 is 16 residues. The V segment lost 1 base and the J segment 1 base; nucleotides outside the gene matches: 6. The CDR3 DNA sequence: TGTGCCAGCAGCTTGAAGACAGGGGAATTTAACTATGGCTACACCTTC. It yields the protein CASSLKTGEFNYGYTF.

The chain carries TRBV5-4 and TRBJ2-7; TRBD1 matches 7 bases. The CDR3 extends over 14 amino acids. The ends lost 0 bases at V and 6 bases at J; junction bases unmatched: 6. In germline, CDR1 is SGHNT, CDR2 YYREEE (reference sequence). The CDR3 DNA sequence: TGTGCCAGCAGCTTGGACAGGGGATGGGGCGAGCAGTACTTC. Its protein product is CASSLDRGWGEQYF.

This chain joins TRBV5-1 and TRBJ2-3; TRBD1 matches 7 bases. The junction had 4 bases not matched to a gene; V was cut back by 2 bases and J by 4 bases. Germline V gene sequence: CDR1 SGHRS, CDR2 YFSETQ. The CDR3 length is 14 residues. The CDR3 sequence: CASSLRQGPDTQYF. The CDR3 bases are TGCGCCAGCAGCTTACGACAGGGACCAGATACGCAGTATTTT.

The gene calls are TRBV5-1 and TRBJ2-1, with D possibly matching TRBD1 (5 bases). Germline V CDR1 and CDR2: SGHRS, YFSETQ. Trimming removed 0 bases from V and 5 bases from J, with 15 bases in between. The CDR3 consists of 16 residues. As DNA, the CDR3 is TGCGCCAGCAGCTTGGGACAGCAAAGCCCTAACAATGAGCAGTTCTTC. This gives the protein CASSLGQQSPNNEQFF.

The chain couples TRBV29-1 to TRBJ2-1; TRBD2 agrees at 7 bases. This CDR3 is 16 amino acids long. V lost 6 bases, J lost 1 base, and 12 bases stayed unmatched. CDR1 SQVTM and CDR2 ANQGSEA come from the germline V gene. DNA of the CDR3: TGCAGCGTGGGGGGGGACCTGGAGAGGTCCTACAATGAGCAGTTCTTC. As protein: CSVGGDLERSYNEQFF.

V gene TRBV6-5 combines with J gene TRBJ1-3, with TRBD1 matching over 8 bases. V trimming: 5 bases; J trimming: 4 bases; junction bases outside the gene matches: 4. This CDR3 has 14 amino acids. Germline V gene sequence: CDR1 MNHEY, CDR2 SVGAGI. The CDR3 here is CASSIRGRGNTIYF. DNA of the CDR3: TGTGCCAGCAGTATCAGGGGGCGAGGAAACACCATATATTTT.

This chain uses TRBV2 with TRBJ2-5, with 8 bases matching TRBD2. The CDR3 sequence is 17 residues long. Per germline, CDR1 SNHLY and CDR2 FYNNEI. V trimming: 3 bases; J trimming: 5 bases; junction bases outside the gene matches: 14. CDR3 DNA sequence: TGTGCCAGCAGTGACCCCTCAACAACGGGGGGGGAGGAGACCCAGTACTTC. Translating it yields CASSDPSTTGGEETQYF. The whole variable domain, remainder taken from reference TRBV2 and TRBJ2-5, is EPEVTQTPSHQVTQMGQEVILRCVPISNHLYFYWYRQILGQKVEFLVSFYNNEISEKSEIFDDQFSVERPDGSNFTLKIRSTKLEDSAMYFCASSDPSTTGGEETQYFGPGTRLLVL.

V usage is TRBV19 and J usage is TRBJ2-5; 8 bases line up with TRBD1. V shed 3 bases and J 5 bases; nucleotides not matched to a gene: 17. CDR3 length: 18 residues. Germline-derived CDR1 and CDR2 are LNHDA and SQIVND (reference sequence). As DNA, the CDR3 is TGTGCCAGTAGTATGGTTTTAGTCAGGGGGCGGGTGGTTGAGACCCAGTACTTC. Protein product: CASSMVLVRGRVVETQYF.

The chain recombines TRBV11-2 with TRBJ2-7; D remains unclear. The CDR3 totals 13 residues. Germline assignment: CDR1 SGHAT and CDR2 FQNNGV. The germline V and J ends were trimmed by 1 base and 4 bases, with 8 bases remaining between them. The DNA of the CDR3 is TGTGCCAGCAGCTTAGGTTCCTTTTACGAGCAGTACTTC. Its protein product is CASSLGSFYEQYF.

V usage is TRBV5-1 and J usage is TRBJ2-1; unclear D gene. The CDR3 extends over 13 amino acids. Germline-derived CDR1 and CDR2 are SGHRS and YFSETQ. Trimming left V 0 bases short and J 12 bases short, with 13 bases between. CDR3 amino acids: CASSLGQVQVQFF. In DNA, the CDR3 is TGCGCCAGCAGCTTGGGGCAGGTTCAAGTGCAGTTCTTC.

Written as DNA, the CDR3 is TGTGCCAGCAGAAAACAGGGTGCCAAGGAGACCCAGTACTTC. Protein sequence: CASRKQGAKETQYF. This chain uses TRBV3-1 (or the pseudogene TRBV3-2) with TRBJ2-5; D possibly corresponds to TRBD1 (6 bases). Trimming removed 6 bases at V and 5 bases at J, with 16 bases between. The CDR3 is made up of 14 amino acids. The V gene's germline CDR1 is LGHDT and CDR2 YNNKEL (reference sequence).